This is a list of T cell receptor beta chains from one sample in a study of shared clonotypes between healthy human individuals. Some clones are missing from TCRdb's copy, which holds only in-frame ones; the method was immunoSEQ multiplex PCR. The table shows approximately 530,000 clones, with less than 96% occurring only once. Material for sequencing was naive CD4+ T cells sorted from blood. The receptors come from a woman aged 30 to 39 in good health. Both conserved end residues are part of each CDR3. The D gene is left open where the match is weak. Some rows have no size entry. The others give once, few or many, or a class for an expanded clone.

TRBJ1-2 | once | TRBV18 | . | TGTGCCAGCTCACCGGCATCCAGACTCTATGGCTACACCTTC | CASSPASRLYGYTF
TRBJ2-2 | . | TRBV28 | TRBD1 | TGTGCCAGCAGTCAGCCCTGGGACAGGGGTAACACCGGGGAGCTGTTTTTT | CASSQPWDRGNTGELFF
TRBJ2-3 | . | TRBV28 | TRBD2 | TGTGCCAGCAGTCCCCGCCTAGCGGGAGGTTTGTATACGCAGTATTTT | CASSPRLAGGLYTQYF
TRBJ2-7 | . | TRBV7-2 | TRBD1 | TGTGCCAGCAGCTCGACAGGGAACTCCTACGAGCAGTACTTC | CASSSTGNSYEQYF
TRBJ2-7 | . | TRBV6-6 | . | TGTGCCAGCAGTTACCGGCGGGGAGGCTACGAGCAGTACTTC | CASSYRRGGYEQYF
TRBJ2-3 | . | TRBV28 | TRBD2 | TGTGCCAGCAGTAGCTACTCGGGACTAGCGGGAGGCGCGAAGAGCACAGATACGCAGTATTTT | CASSSYSGLAGGAKSTDTQYF
TRBJ2-3 | . | TRBV7-2 | . | TGTGCCAGCAGCCTCGACCCTACTAGTGGTACGCAGTATTTT | CASSLDPTSGTQYF
TRBJ1-1 | . | TRBV18 | TRBD1 | TGTGCCAGCTCACTGGGGACAGAGAGCACTGAAGCTTTCTTT | CASSLGTESTEAFF
TRBJ1-1 | . | TRBV29-1 | TRBD1 | TGCAGCGTTACCCAGGGGGCTGGCACTGAAGCTTTCTTT | CSVTQGAGTEAFF
TRBJ1-4 | . | TRBV28 | . | TGTGCCAGCAGAGGGGTCGAGGAAAAACTGTTTTTT | CASRGVEEKLFF
TRBJ2-3 | . | TRBV10-3 | . | TGTGCCATCAGCGCTAGCCATAGCACAGATACGCAGTATTTT | CAISASHSTDTQYF
TRBJ2-1 | . | TRBV4-1 | TRBD2 | TGCGCCAGCAGCCGACCAGGCTCTAGCGGGAGTTGGGCGGGTGAGCAGTTCTTC | CASSRPGSSGSWAGEQFF
TRBJ1-1 | once | TRBV7-9 | . | TGTGCCAGCAGCCTCAGCAGGGCTTTCTTT | CASSLSRAFF
TRBJ1-5 | . | TRBV6-5 | TRBD1 | TGTGCCAGCCGGACAGGGACTCAGCCCCAGCATTTT | CASRTGTQPQHF
TRBJ1-4 | . | TRBV28 | . | TGTGCCAGCAGTTTATGGAATGAAAAACTGTTTTTT | CASSLWNEKLFF
TRBJ1-4 | . | TRBV7-6 | TRBD1 | TGTGCCAGCAGCTCTGGAACAGGGGAAGGGGAAAAACTGTTTTTT | CASSSGTGEGEKLFF
TRBJ1-2 | once | TRBV9 | TRBD1 | TGTGCCAGCAGCCCGTACAGGGGCGGCTACACCTTC | CASSPYRGGYTF
TRBJ2-1 | once | TRBV19 | . | TGTGCCAGTAGAGGGCAGGGACACCCGTCTACCAATGAGCAGTTCTTC | CASRGQGHPSTNEQFF
TRBJ1-5 | . | TRBV19 | . | TGTGCCAGTAGTATAGGTCCCCATAGCAATCAGCCCCAGCATTTT | CASSIGPHSNQPQHF
TRBJ2-7 | . | TRBV28 | . | TGTGCCAGCAGTTTGCTTGTGCCCGAAGTCTACGAGCAGTACTTC | CASSLLVPEVYEQYF
TRBJ2-7 | . | TRBV27 | . | TGTGCCAGCAGTTCCCGGGACCCTACCTACGAGCAGTACTTC | CASSSRDPTYEQYF
TRBJ1-2 | . | TRBV7-6 | TRBD1 | TGTGCCAGCAGCCCGGGACAGGGGGCTGGTAACTATGGCTACACCTTC | CASSPGQGAGNYGYTF
TRBJ2-5 | . | TRBV6-5 | . | TGTGCCAGCAGTTACTCTCCGGCTTCCCAAGAGACCCAGTACTTC | CASSYSPASQETQYF
TRBJ1-2 | . | TRBV28 | TRBD1 | TGTGCCAGCAGTCCCCCGGACAGGGATGGTTATGGCTACACCTTC | CASSPPDRDGYGYTF
TRBJ2-5 | . | TRBV27 | . | TGTGCCAGCAGTTTTTCGTACCAAGAGACCCAGTACTTC | CASSFSYQETQYF